The next 5 T cell receptor beta chains were all read from a single sample in a study of blood T cells in healthy people across ages. Next came a second PCR, run for about 7 to 12 cycles, which used a sample-barcoded 5' primer along with a J-beta primer mix. TCRdb analysed the 5' RACE reads with MiXCR anew, one entry per CDR3 protein. The table lists around 970,000 distinct CDR3 sequences, roughly 47% of them singletons, with about a fifth in the top ten. The sequenced material came from blood. Source of these receptors: a woman in her sixties or seventies in good health.

A note on this clonotype: The junction and the germline gene differ at one end; a read error may be behind it. The chain recombines TRBV12-3 or TRBV12-4 with TRBJ2-3; D ambiguous. The CDR3 is made up of 12 amino acids. The CDR3 DNA reads as TGTGCCAGCAGTGTGAGTGCAGATGCGCAGTATTTT. It yields the protein CASSVSADAQYF.

This clonotype has a single count. This sequence joins TRBV20-1 and TRBJ1-2; a possible D gene is TRBD1 (5 bases). CDR1 is DFQATT, CDR2 SNEGSKA, per germline (reference sequence). CDR3 length equals 9 residues. Here the CDR3 reads CSGAHGYTF. As DNA, the CDR3 is TGCAGCGGGGCGCACGGCTACACCTTC.

V is TRBV4-1 and J is TRBJ2-7, with TRBD1 matching 9 bases. This CDR3 is built from 15 residues. V lost 4 bases to trimming and J lost 6 bases; unmatched junction nucleotides: 10. CDR1 is MGHRA, CDR2 YSYEKL, per germline. Here the CDR3 DNA reads TGCGCCAGCAGCCGTACCGGGACAGGGTCCGGCGAGCAGTACTTC. Residues: CASSRTGTGSGEQYF.

The chain combines TRBV28 with TRBJ2-7; D is undetermined. V lost 6 bases and J lost 2, with 17 bases in between. CDR1 MDHEN and CDR2 SYDVKM come from the germline V gene. The CDR3 consists of 15 residues. CDR3 in amino acids: CASSLGGLQAYEQYF. As DNA, the CDR3 is TGTGCCAGCAGCCTGGGTGGGTTGCAGGCCTACGAGCAGTACTTC.

The CDR3 spells CASSFLGTGVPGANVLTF. DNA of the CDR3: TGTGCCAGCAGTTTCCTCGGGACAGGGGTTCCTGGGGCCAACGTCCTGACTTTC. The chain is built from TRBV6-2 or TRBV6-3 and TRBJ2-6, with 10 bases fitting TRBD1. Germline CDR1 is MNHEY and CDR2 is SVGEGT. Trimming cost V 4 bases and J 2 bases; bases outside gene matches: 8. CDR3 length equals 18 residues.